The 4 T cell receptor beta chains reported below all come from one sample, sequenced in a study of CD8 T cells in Susac syndrome. RNA, at roughly 0.45 to 1 ug, was reverse transcribed with random hexamers. TCRdb ran MiXCR on the immunoSEQ multiplex PCR reads and lists one entry per CDR3 protein. The sample lists about 280,000 distinct CDR3 sequences, more than 75% occurring once. The sample consisted of CD8+ T cells from PBMCs. These TCRs come from a human donor with multiple sclerosis.

The J gene is TRBJ2-5, the V gene TRBV9, with 10 nucleotides matching TRBD1. The J segment lost 4 bases and the V segment lost 1 base, leaving 10 bases of the junction unmatched. Germline values: CDR1 SGDLS, CDR2 YYNGEE. The CDR3 totals 17 residues. CDR3 sequence reads: CASSVSKGGQGRETQYF. The DNA of the CDR3 is TGTGCCAGCAGCGTATCAAAGGGGGGACAGGGGCGAGAGACCCAGTACTTC.

This clonotype showed up just once. The genes are TRBV18 and TRBJ2-7; a weak D match, TRBD1 (5 bases). From germline, CDR1 is KGHSH and CDR2 LQKENI. The CDR3 sequence is 14 residues long. Trimming cost V 3 bases and J 2 bases, with 11 bases left between them. CDR3 amino acids: CASSPQQDPYEQYF. CDR3 coding DNA: TGTGCCAGCTCACCTCAACAGGATCCCTACGAGCAGTACTTC.

The chain links TRBV7-9 to TRBJ2-5, with D maybe TRBD2 (6 bases). Germline V gene data show CDR1 as SEHNR and CDR2 as FQNEAQ (reference sequence). The CDR3 is made up of 14 amino acids. The ends were cut back, 5 bases at V and 3 bases at J, with 13 bases in the middle. The CDR3 loop reads CASSGRTSEETQYF. The CDR3, as DNA: TGTGCCAGCAGCGGGAGGACGAGTGAAGAGACCCAGTACTTC.

This chain links TRBV5-1 with TRBJ2-1; TRBD2 might be the D (6 bases). Germline CDR1 is SGHRS and CDR2 is YFSETQ. The CDR3 has 18 amino acids. V lost 1 base and J lost 1, with 18 bases in between. CDR3 amino acids: CASSLPRGIAESYNEQFF. Here the CDR3 DNA reads TGCGCCAGCAGCTTGCCCCGAGGTATAGCGGAATCCTACAATGAGCAGTTCTTC.